These T cell receptor beta chains were read from a single sample in a study of blood T cell repertoires in COVID-19. Some clones are missing from TCRdb's copy, which holds only in-frame ones; the method was immunoSEQ multiplex PCR. The data show around 31,000 clones, approximately 87% seen once. Sequenced: peripheral blood. All receptors derive from a human donor with active COVID-19. The donor label of this sample is uncertain. The CDR3 runs from the conserved cysteine through the conserved F or W. A D gene is named only where the DNA matches it firmly. The listing skips clone size in some rows; elsewhere it reads once, few, many or a size class.

V gene: TRBV6-4; J gene: TRBJ1-6; clone size: once; D gene: TRBD1; CDR3 protein: CASSDSGQGYSPLHF; CDR3 DNA: TGTGCCAGCAGTGACTCCGGACAGGGGTACTCACCCCTCCACTTT
V gene: TRBV4-1; J gene: TRBJ2-7; clone size: .; D gene: TRBD2; CDR3 protein: CASRLTGGTYEQYF; CDR3 DNA: TGCGCCAGCAGGCTGACGGGAGGGACGTACGAGCAGTACTTC
V gene: TRBV30; J gene: TRBJ1-5; clone size: .; D gene: .; CDR3 protein: CAWSHSYDQPQHF; CDR3 DNA: TGTGCCTGGAGCCACAGCTACGATCAGCCCCAGCATTTT
V gene: TRBV7-3; J gene: TRBJ1-1; clone size: medium-sized; D gene: .; CDR3 protein: CASSFGGHTEAFF; CDR3 DNA: TGTGCCAGCAGCTTCGGGGGACACACTGAAGCTTTCTTT
V gene: TRBV6-6; J gene: TRBJ1-5; clone size: .; D gene: .; CDR3 protein: CASRPGTYSNQPQHF; CDR3 DNA: TGTGCCAGCAGGCCAGGCACCTATAGCAATCAGCCCCAGCATTTT
V gene: TRBV6-2/TRBV6-3; J gene: TRBJ2-7; clone size: .; D gene: .; CDR3 protein: CASSYSRLGGFYSYEQYF; CDR3 DNA: TGTGCCAGCAGTTACTCGCGTTTAGGAGGGTTCTACTCCTACGAGCAGTACTTC
V gene: TRBV11-2; J gene: TRBJ2-7; clone size: .; D gene: .; CDR3 protein: CASSLSTVGSYEQYF; CDR3 DNA: TGTGCCAGCAGCTTATCTACGGTCGGGAGCTACGAGCAGTACTTC
V gene: TRBV6-1; J gene: TRBJ1-5; clone size: .; D gene: .; CDR3 protein: CASSEGGTRNQPQHF; CDR3 DNA: TGTGCCAGCAGTGAAGGTGGCACCCGCAATCAGCCCCAGCATTTT
V gene: TRBV24-1; J gene: TRBJ2-2; clone size: .; D gene: .; CDR3 protein: CATSDGSGEELFF; CDR3 DNA: TGTGCCACCAGTGATGGATCCGGGGAGGAGCTGTTTTTT
V gene: TRBV6-4; J gene: TRBJ2-2; clone size: .; D gene: .; CDR3 protein: CASSTTGNTGELFF; CDR3 DNA: TGTGCCAGCAGTACGACAGGGAACACCGGGGAGCTGTTTTTT
V gene: TRBV11-2; J gene: TRBJ2-1; clone size: .; D gene: .; CDR3 protein: CASSFNHGVEQFF; CDR3 DNA: TGTGCCAGCAGCTTTAATCACGGTGTTGAGCAGTTCTTC
V gene: TRBV9; J gene: TRBJ2-4; clone size: .; D gene: .; CDR3 protein: CASSVGPENIQYF; CDR3 DNA: TGTGCCAGCAGCGTAGGTCCAGAAAACATTCAGTACTTC
V gene: TRBV7-3; J gene: TRBJ2-1; clone size: .; D gene: TRBD2; CDR3 protein: CASSLKVAGGSEQFF; CDR3 DNA: TGTGCCAGCAGCTTAAAAGTAGCGGGAGGCAGTGAGCAGTTCTTC
V gene: TRBV7-8; J gene: TRBJ1-5; clone size: .; D gene: .; CDR3 protein: CASSPGDSNQPQHF; CDR3 DNA: TGTGCCAGCAGCCCGGGGGACAGCAATCAGCCCCAGCATTTT
V gene: TRBV28; J gene: TRBJ1-2; clone size: once; D gene: TRBD1; CDR3 protein: CASSSRDRDFNYGYTF; CDR3 DNA: TGTGCCAGCAGTAGCCGGGACAGGGATTTTAACTATGGCTACACCTTC
V gene: TRBV19; J gene: TRBJ1-1; clone size: .; D gene: TRBD1; CDR3 protein: CASSVGGRTEAFF; CDR3 DNA: TGTGCCAGTAGTGTAGGGGGCAGGACTGAAGCTTTCTTT
V gene: TRBV24-1; J gene: TRBJ1-4; clone size: .; D gene: .; CDR3 protein: CATSASDSQNEKLFF; CDR3 DNA: TGTGCCACCAGTGCGTCGGACAGTCAGAATGAAAAACTGTTTTTT
V gene: TRBV3-1/TRBV3-2; J gene: TRBJ2-7; clone size: .; D gene: .; CDR3 protein: CASSLEGGYYEQYF; CDR3 DNA: TGTGCCAGCAGCCTCGAAGGGGGATACTACGAGCAGTACTTC
V gene: TRBV19; J gene: TRBJ2-2; clone size: .; D gene: TRBD2; CDR3 protein: CASSREGPGELFF; CDR3 DNA: TGTGCCAGTTCCCGGGAGGGCCCCGGGGAGCTGTTTTTT
V gene: TRBV5-1; J gene: TRBJ2-3; clone size: .; D gene: TRBD2; CDR3 protein: CASSLFASGGTDTQYF; CDR3 DNA: TGCGCCAGCAGCTTGTTCGCTAGCGGGGGCACAGATACGCAGTATTTT
V gene: TRBV11-3; J gene: TRBJ2-1; clone size: .; D gene: .; CDR3 protein: CASRLDGSSYNEQFF; CDR3 DNA: TGTGCCAGCAGGTTGGACGGGAGCTCCTACAATGAGCAGTTCTTC
V gene: TRBV7-2; J gene: TRBJ1-6; clone size: .; D gene: .; CDR3 protein: CASSLFAGSATGRSPLHF; CDR3 DNA: TGTGCCAGCAGCTTATTTGCAGGGTCGGCGACCGGGCGGTCACCCCTCCACTTT